One sample yielded the 23 T cell receptor beta chains listed below, sequenced in a study of blood T cell repertoires in COVID-19. Some clones are missing from TCRdb's copy, which holds only in-frame ones; the method was immunoSEQ multiplex PCR. The repertoire has roughly 460,000 clones, approximately 90% of them found once; the top ten carry roughly 0.87%. Sequences were obtained from peripheral blood. The receptor set was obtained from a man between 18 and 35 years old with COVID-19, enrolled during active disease.

V usage is TRBV29-1 and J usage is TRBJ2-5, with 9 bases fitting TRBD1. Germline V gene data show CDR1 as SQVTM and CDR2 as ANQGSEA. The CDR3 loop spans 14 amino acids. Trimming cost V 1 base and J 4 bases; bases outside gene matches: 4. CDR3: CSVEGTGERETQYF. CDR3 nucleotides: TGCAGCGTTGAAGGGACAGGGGAAAGAGAGACCCAGTACTTC.

This chain uses TRBV27 with TRBJ2-3; a weak D match, TRBD2 (6 bases). The CDR3 totals 15 residues. Trimming pared 1 base from V and 0 bases from J, leaving 8 bases between. Germline CDR1 and CDR2: MNHEY and SMNVEV (reference sequence). In nucleotides, the CDR3 is TGTGCCAGCAGTTTATGGAGGGGTAGCACAGATACGCAGTATTTT. This sequence encodes CASSLWRGSTDTQYF.

The rearrangement joins TRBV7-9 to TRBJ1-2, with 10 bases identical to TRBD1. This CDR3 spans 15 amino acids. Germline V gene sequence: CDR1 SEHNR, CDR2 FQNEAQ (reference sequence). Trimming removed 6 bases from V and 3 bases from J; junction bases left unmatched: 7. CDR3: CASRVSGTGDYGYTF. The CDR3 DNA sequence: TGTGCCAGCAGGGTATCCGGGACAGGGGACTATGGCTACACCTTC.

The CDR3 DNA sequence: TGTGCCAGCTCGGAGGGATTGGACACCGGGGAGCTGTTTTTT. Its protein is CASSEGLDTGELFF. This sequence joins TRBV6-5 and TRBJ2-2; D is perhaps TRBD2 (6 bases). CDR1 and CDR2 from the germline V gene are MNHEY and SVGAGI. This CDR3 contains 14 residues. V was clipped by 8 bases and J by 3 bases, with 13 bases between them.

The chain recombines TRBV2 with TRBJ1-5; 10 bases align to TRBD1. Germline values: CDR1 SNHLY, CDR2 FYNNEI. The CDR3 is 15 amino acids. The ends lost 6 bases at V and 2 bases at J; junction bases unmatched: 4. CDR3 region: CASRSTGGGNQPQHF. DNA for the CDR3: TGTGCCAGCAGATCGACAGGGGGCGGCAATCAGCCCCAGCATTTT.

This rearrangement joins TRBV2 to TRBJ2-2; 12 positions match TRBD2. The ends lost 2 bases at V and 5 bases at J; junction bases unmatched: 6. The CDR3 runs to 17 residues. Germline V CDR1 and CDR2: SNHLY, FYNNEI. CDR3 loop: CASSETSGGRYTGELFF. The CDR3 nucleotides are TGTGCCAGCAGTGAAACTAGCGGGGGGAGGTATACCGGGGAGCTGTTTTTT.

The chain joins TRBV5-1 to TRBJ2-3, with D uncertain. Trimming cost V 0 bases and J 0 bases, with 5 bases left between them. Germline V lookup: CDR1 SGHRS, CDR2 YFSETQ. The CDR3 runs 14 residues. CDR3 sequence (DNA): TGCGCCAGCAGCTTGGGTGCGAGCACAGATACGCAGTATTTT. It codes for CASSLGASTDTQYF.

V is TRBV24-1 and J is TRBJ2-5; 7 nucleotides align to TRBD1. V lost 7 bases and J lost 3; bases outside the gene matches: 7. Germline assignment: CDR1 KGHDR and CDR2 SFDVKD. The CDR3 sequence is 14 residues long. The CDR3, as DNA: TGTGCCACCAGCCCAGGACAGGTTAAAGAGACCCAGTACTTC. It codes for CATSPGQVKETQYF.

The chain combines TRBV10-3 with TRBJ2-7; TRBD1 aligns across 10 bases. The germline gives CDR1 ENHRY, CDR2 SYGVKD. V shed 10 bases and J 4 bases; nucleotides not matched to a gene: 7. The CDR3 extends over 13 amino acids. The CDR3 sequence: CATAGTGAYEQYF. The CDR3 DNA sequence: TGTGCCACGGCCGGGACAGGGGCGTACGAGCAGTACTTC.

V usage is TRBV29-1 and J usage is TRBJ1-6, with a possible D match to TRBD1 (6 bases). The V end lost 3 bases, the J end lost 5 bases, and 8 bases lay between the germline ends. The CDR3 consists of 13 residues. Per the germline V gene, CDR1 is SQVTM and CDR2 is ANQGSEA. Here the CDR3 reads CSVDSGDNSPLHF. The CDR3 bases are TGCAGCGTTGATTCAGGGGATAATTCACCCCTCCACTTT.

This chain connects TRBV7-6 to TRBJ2-7, with 11 bases fitting TRBD2. CDR3 size: 15 residues. V lost 4 bases, J lost 0 bases, and 2 bases stayed unmatched. The germline V gene has CDR1 SGHVS and CDR2 FNYEAQ. The CDR3 region is CASSSGTSGSYEQYF. As DNA, the CDR3 is TGTGCCAGCAGCTCGGGGACTAGCGGCTCCTACGAGCAGTACTTC.

This rearrangement joins TRBV19 to TRBJ2-7, with D perhaps matching TRBD1 (5 bases). Trimming cost V 3 bases and J 3 bases, with 9 bases left between them. CDR3 length: 13 amino acids. Germline-derived CDR1 and CDR2 are LNHDA and SQIVND (reference sequence). DNA of the CDR3: TGTGCCAGTAGTATGGACATCAACTACGAGCAGTACTTC. This gives the protein CASSMDINYEQYF.

CDR3 nucleotides: TGTGCCAGCAATCGCGGGAGGGGCGCAGATACGCAGTATTTT. It encodes CASNRGRGADTQYF. This chain uses TRBV6-5 with TRBJ2-3; the match to TRBD2 covers 9 bases. The CDR3 has 14 amino acids. Trimming at V came to 7 bases and at J to 4 bases, leaving 6 bases not matched to a gene. The germline gives CDR1 MNHEY, CDR2 SVGAGI.

The chain is built from TRBV6-5 and TRBJ2-7; 10 bases line up with TRBD2. The CDR3 runs 15 residues. With 5 bases clipped from V and 4 bases from J, the junction kept 8 bases outside the gene matches. CDR1 and CDR2 (germline): MNHEY, SVGAGI. The CDR3 nucleotides read TGTGCCAGCAGTAATCCGGGACTAGCGTCTTACGAGCAGTACTTC. Protein sequence: CASSNPGLASYEQYF.

CDR3 DNA sequence: TGCAGCGTTGCCAGGACCGGGGGTCTTGGCTACACCTTC. Translated, it gives CSVARTGGLGYTF. The chain is built from TRBV29-1 and TRBJ1-2; D may be TRBD1 (5 bases). This CDR3 spans 13 amino acids. CDR1 SQVTM and CDR2 ANQGSEA come from the germline V gene. The V and J ends lost 4 bases and 7 bases respectively, with 16 bases between them. The whole variable domain, filled in from reference TRBV29-1 and TRBJ1-2, reads SAVISQKPSRDICQRGTSLTIQCQVDSQVTMMFWYRQQPGQSLTLIATANQGSEATYESGFVIDKFPISRPNLTFSTLTVSNMSPEDSSIYLCSVARTGGLGYTFGSGTRLTVV.

This clone was detected only once. The V call is TRBV10-3, the J call TRBJ2-7; TRBD2 matches at 7 bases. V shed 6 bases, J shed 3 bases, and the junction held 8 bases outside the gene matches. Looked up from germline, CDR1 is ENHRY and CDR2 is SYGVKD. The CDR3 length is 14 residues. The CDR3 is CAIRPGGRDYEQYF. In DNA form, the CDR3 reads TGTGCCATCAGGCCGGGGGGTCGGGACTACGAGCAGTACTTC.

The chain employs TRBV29-1 and TRBJ2-7, with D possibly TRBD2 on 7 matching bases. This CDR3 region has 11 residues. Germline lookup yields CDR1 SQVTM and CDR2 ANQGSEA. V was trimmed by 6 bases and J by 8 bases, leaving 14 bases between them. The CDR3 DNA reads as TGCAGCGTGGCGGGGGCGGACAAGCAGTACTTC. Amino acids: CSVAGADKQYF.

This clone was picked up a small number of times. The chain combines TRBV11-2 with TRBJ2-5, with D perhaps TRBD1 (6 bases). The germline CDR1 and CDR2 sequences are SGHAT and FQNNGV. Trimming removed 8 bases from V and 9 bases from J, with 16 bases in between. This CDR3 comprises 12 residues. This CDR3 is CASLGGSGAQYF. DNA for the CDR3: TGTGCCAGCTTAGGGGGATCTGGGGCCCAGTACTTC. Combining the CDR3 with reference TRBV11-2 and TRBJ2-5 gives the whole variable domain EAGVAQSPRYKIIEKRQSVAFWCNPISGHATLYWYQQILGQGPKLLIQFQNNGVVDDSQLPKDRFSAERLKGVDSTLKIQPAKLEDSAVYLCASLGGSGAQYFGPGTRLLVL.

The V gene is TRBV20-1, the J gene TRBJ2-2, with TRBD1 matching over 9 bases. J gave up 1 base and V 5 bases, and 5 bases lay outside the gene matches. The CDR3 sequence is 15 residues long. Germline V CDR1 and CDR2: DFQATT, SNEGSKA (reference sequence). This CDR3 reads CSARGTGRNTGELFF. Here the CDR3 DNA reads TGCAGTGCTCGTGGGACAGGGAGGAACACCGGGGAGCTGTTTTTT.

The chain is built from TRBV19 and TRBJ1-2; a possible D gene is TRBD1 (6 bases). The length of the CDR3 is 15 residues. Between the trimmed V and J ends, which lost 5 bases and 7 bases, there was a span of 20 bases. Germline V gene data show CDR1 as LNHDA and CDR2 as SQIVND (reference sequence). For the CDR3, the DNA is TGTGCCAGTAGTCCCCAGGGGACTACAGGGCTTGGCTACACCTTC. Protein sequence: CASSPQGTTGLGYTF.

The chain has TRBV19 and TRBJ1-5, with 7 bases matching TRBD1. The CDR3 is made up of 16 amino acids. V trimming: 1 base; J trimming: 5 bases; junction bases outside the gene matches: 8. From germline, CDR1 is LNHDA and CDR2 SQIVND (reference sequence). The CDR3 loop reads CASSIVVAGGHQPQHF. CDR3 bases: TGTGCCAGTAGTATAGTAGTAGCAGGGGGGCATCAGCCCCAGCATTTT.

V gene TRBV7-8 combines with J gene TRBJ2-3; the D is unclear. The germline V gene encodes CDR1 SGHVS and CDR2 FQNEAQ. The V end was cut by 5 bases, the J end by 5 bases, with 17 bases between. There are 15 residues in the CDR3. This CDR3 is CASSPRLGRGDTQYF. CDR3 bases: TGTGCCAGCAGCCCTCGCCTCGGAAGAGGAGATACGCAGTATTTT.

The chain has TRBV28 and TRBJ1-4; weak D call: TRBD1 (6 bases). The CDR3 is 15 amino acids. Germline CDR1 is MDHEN and CDR2 is SYDVKM. The V and J ends lost 6 bases and 3 bases respectively, with 14 bases between them. The CDR3 region is CASSSGVAANEKLFF. CDR3 DNA: TGTGCCAGCAGCTCAGGGGTGGCGGCTAATGAAAAACTGTTTTTT.